Following are 10 T cell receptor beta chains from one sample sequenced in a study of shared clonotypes between healthy human individuals. Using immunoSEQ multiplex PCR, the repertoire was profiled, and TCRdb retains in-frame clones only, with some absent. The sample has around 2.5 million clones; 90% to 95% are singletons. Sequenced input: naive CD4+ T cells from PBMCs. As for subset: CD45RA+ positively selected. The receptors here all came from a man aged 18 to 30 in good health. Some clones in this sample may be carry-over from other donors' samples.

The V call is TRBV28, the J call TRBJ2-2; D unresolved. The CDR3 is made up of 14 amino acids. Germline CDR1 is MDHEN and CDR2 is SYDVKM. Trimming left V 1 base short and J 6 bases short, with 9 bases between. The CDR3 protein is CASSLLTAAGELFF. The CDR3 DNA reads TGTGCCAGCAGTTTATTAACCGCCGCCGGGGAGCTGTTTTTT.

A single count supports this clone. The chain combines TRBV6-5 with TRBJ2-4; TRBD1 matches at 10 bases. CDR1 and CDR2 from the germline V gene are MNHEY and SVGAGI. The CDR3 sequence is 14 residues long. Unmatched junction bases numbered 6, after V lost 5 bases and J lost 8 bases. The CDR3 here is CASSRTGTGDIQYF. In DNA, the CDR3 is TGTGCCAGCAGTCGGACCGGGACAGGGGACATTCAGTACTTC.

On this clone itself: Other DNA sequences from this sample encode an identical CDR3 as well. This chain uses TRBV5-1 with TRBJ2-5; D unclear. Germline V CDR1 and CDR2: SGHRS, YFSETQ. The CDR3 totals 13 residues. The V end was cut by 0 bases, the J end by 4 bases, with 7 bases between. Here the CDR3 reads CASSLVVGETQYF. In DNA form, the CDR3 reads TGCGCCAGCAGCTTGGTCGTGGGAGAGACCCAGTACTTC.

Remarks on this clone: This sample also contains other DNA sequences that code for the same CDR3. The V and J genes are TRBV28 and TRBJ1-3; D may be TRBD1 (5 bases). CDR1 is MDHEN and CDR2 is SYDVKM in the germline V gene. Trimming removed 8 bases from V and 0 bases from J, with 5 bases in between. The CDR3 extends over 12 amino acids. The CDR3 is CASGGSGNTIYF. DNA of the CDR3: TGTGCCAGCGGGGGCTCTGGAAACACCATATATTTT.

V gene TRBV20-1 combines with J gene TRBJ1-1; D ambiguous. V was shortened by 0 bases and J by 11 bases, with 7 bases between the two germline ends. The CDR3 extends over 10 amino acids. CDR1 is DFQATT, CDR2 SNEGSKA, per germline (reference sequence). CDR3 in amino acids: CSARDMWAFF. As DNA, the CDR3 is TGCAGTGCTAGAGATATGTGGGCTTTCTTT.

The V call is TRBV19, the J call TRBJ2-7; D possibly matches TRBD1 or TRBD2 (5 bases each). The V end was cut by 2 bases, the J end by 3 bases, with 8 bases between. The germline CDR1 and CDR2 sequences are LNHDA and SQIVND (reference sequence). The CDR3 sequence is 13 residues long. The CDR3 nucleotides are TGTGCCAGTAGTATAACGGGGCGCTACGAGCAGTACTTC. Protein product: CASSITGRYEQYF.

There are a few counts of this clone. The chain combines TRBV28 with TRBJ1-4; weak D call: TRBD1 (5 bases). Germline V gives CDR1 MDHEN, CDR2 SYDVKM. The CDR3 runs to 12 residues. V lost 3 bases and J lost 10, with 9 bases in between. Here the CDR3 DNA reads TGTGCCAGCAGTTTGGTTGACAGAAAACTGTTTTTT. Encoded protein: CASSLVDRKLFF. The whole variable domain, remainder taken from reference TRBV28 and TRBJ1-4, is DVKVTQSSRYLVKRTGEKVFLECVQDMDHENMFWYRQDPGLGLRLIYFSYDVKMKEKGDIPEGYSVSREKKERFSLILESASTNQTSMYLCASSLVDRKLFFGSGTQLSVL.

V usage is TRBV18 and J usage is TRBJ1-1, with D tentatively TRBD1 (6 bases). The germline gives CDR1 KGHSH, CDR2 LQKENI. V shed 5 bases and J shed 2 bases, with 9 bases lying between them. The length of the CDR3 is 13 residues. CDR3 in DNA: TGTGCCAGCTCATACAGGGTCAACACTGAAGCTTTCTTT. This translates into CASSYRVNTEAFF.

The rearrangement links TRBV2 to TRBJ1-5; 7 bases match TRBD1. The length of the CDR3 is 14 residues. After removal of 6 bases from V and 5 bases from J, the junction contained 7 bases not matched to a gene. Germline V gene lookup returns CDR1 SNHLY and CDR2 FYNNEI. The CDR3 sequence: CASREGQHYQPQHF. As DNA, the CDR3 is TGTGCCAGCAGAGAGGGACAGCATTATCAGCCCCAGCATTTT.

V and J are TRBV28 and TRBJ2-3; possibly TRBD1 for D (7 bases). The CDR3 loop spans 15 amino acids. The germline V and J ends were trimmed by 0 bases and 4 bases, with 11 bases remaining between them. Germline values: CDR1 MDHEN, CDR2 SYDVKM. The CDR3 is CASSLWFRGADTQYF. Written as DNA, the CDR3 is TGTGCCAGCAGTTTATGGTTCAGGGGGGCAGATACGCAGTATTTT.